These T cell receptor beta chains were read from a single sample in a study of T cells after yellow fever vaccination. TCRdb ran MiXCR on the 5' RACE reads and lists one entry per CDR3 protein. The table includes hundreds of thousands of distinct CDR3 sequences, 15% to 20% detected once. The sequencing used PBMCs, collected 15 days after the yellow fever booster vaccination. The receptors come from a man younger than 40 who received the YFV17D yellow fever vaccine. Each CDR3 is given with its conserved first and last residue. The D gene is left open where the match is weak. Rows give clone size only sometimes, using once, few, many, or a class for an expanded clone.

few	TRBV18	TRBD2	TRBJ2-7	CASSPSAGSYEQYF	TGTGCCAGCTCACCATCAGCGGGGTCCTACGAGCAGTACTTC
.	TRBV3-1	TRBD2	TRBJ2-2	CASSPWSSGRVTGELFF	TGTGCCAGCAGCCCTTGGTCCAGCGGGAGGGTCACCGGGGAGCTGTTTTTT
.	TRBV4-3	TRBD2	TRBJ2-1	CASSQHSGSTNEQFF	TGCGCCAGCAGCCAGCATAGCGGGAGTACTAATGAGCAGTTCTTC
few	TRBV6-2/TRBV6-3	TRBD1	TRBJ2-7	CATNPGQGSYEQYF	TGTGCCACCAATCCGGGACAGGGATCCTACGAGCAGTACTTC
.	TRBV20-1	TRBD2	TRBJ2-5	CSAGGLVKETQYF	TGCAGTGCTGGCGGACTAGTCAAGGAGACCCAGTACTTC
few	TRBV28	.	TRBJ1-6	CASSRTGGSYNSPLHF	TGTGCCAGCAGTCGAACGGGGGGCTCCTATAATTCACCCCTCCACTTT
few	TRBV3-1	.	TRBJ2-7	CASRSAGSSYEQYF	TGTGCCAGCAGATCAGCGGGCAGCTCCTACGAGCAGTACTTC
few	TRBV7-8	.	TRBJ1-1	CASSLSLAEAFF	TGTGCCAGCAGCTTATCTCTCGCTGAAGCTTTCTTT
few	TRBV20-1	.	TRBJ2-3	CSARFSGSTDTQYF	TGCAGTGCTAGGTTCAGCGGAAGCACAGATACGCAGTATTTT
.	TRBV11-2	.	TRBJ2-5	CASSTSVTGTQYF	TGTGCCAGCAGCACATCGGTCACGGGGACCCAGTACTTC
many	TRBV5-1	.	TRBJ2-7	CASSFSHRYYEQYF	TGCGCCAGCAGCTTTAGCCACAGATACTACGAGCAGTACTTC
few	TRBV7-9	.	TRBJ2-5	CASSSLRETQYF	TGTGCCAGCAGTTCCCTTCGGGAGACCCAGTACTTC
.	TRBV5-1	TRBD2	TRBJ2-7	CASSLSGGQGAPGLAGGVYEQYF	TGCGCCAGCAGCTTGAGTGGCGGACAGGGGGCGCCGGGACTAGCGGGAGGGGTCTACGAGCAGTACTTC
.	TRBV20-1	.	TRBJ2-7	CSASKRASRRGYEQYF	TGCAGTGCTAGCAAGCGGGCGTCCCGGAGAGGATACGAGCAGTACTTC
.	TRBV12-3/TRBV12-4	TRBD1	TRBJ2-5	CASSQGTGKQETQYF	TGTGCCAGCAGCCAAGGGACAGGGAAACAAGAGACCCAGTACTTC
.	TRBV5-5	.	TRBJ1-2	CASSGGNYGYTF	TGTGCCAGCAGTGGCGGTAACTATGGCTACACCTTC
.	TRBV7-9	.	TRBJ2-3	CASSPHQLTGVMDTQYF	TGTGCCAGCAGCCCCCATCAGCTGACGGGGGTCATGGATACGCAGTATTTT
many	TRBV3-1	.	TRBJ2-3	CASSRRDTDTQYF	TGTGCCAGCAGCCGAAGGGATACAGATACGCAGTATTTT
.	TRBV20-1	.	TRBJ2-3	CSATSPTGSTDTQYF	TGCAGTGCTACGTCTCCCACTGGGAGCACAGATACGCAGTATTTT
many	TRBV5-1	TRBD1	TRBJ2-5	CASSLGGQGQETQYF	TGCGCCAGCAGCTTGGGCGGACAGGGGCAAGAGACCCAGTACTTC
few	TRBV20-1	.	TRBJ2-5	CSAPTAPGTQYF	TGCAGTGCCCCGACTGCACCCGGGACCCAGTACTTC
many	TRBV14	.	TRBJ2-3	CASSRLGGAGTQYF	TGTGCCAGCAGCCGTCTCGGAGGGGCGGGTACGCAGTATTTT
.	TRBV20-1	.	TRBJ2-2	CSARERGVTGELFF	TGCAGTGCTAGAGAACGGGGAGTGACCGGGGAGCTGTTTTTT
few	TRBV5-6	TRBD2	TRBJ2-5	CASSLRLAGGIETQYF	TGTGCCAGCAGCCTCAGACTAGCGGGAGGAATAGAGACCCAGTACTTC
.	TRBV12-3/TRBV12-4	TRBD1	TRBJ2-5	CASSPQGVAPPYF	TGTGCCAGCAGTCCACAGGGGGTGGCTCCCCCGTACTTC
.	TRBV5-1	.	TRBJ1-4	CASSLETNEKLFF	TGCGCCAGCAGCTTGGAAACTAATGAAAAACTGTTTTTT
few	TRBV19	.	TRBJ2-2	CASSIMGTGELFF	TGTGCCAGTAGTATTATGGGGACCGGGGAGCTGTTTTTT
few	TRBV4-3	TRBD2	TRBJ2-5	CASSQDGSGRAGETQYF	TGCGCCAGCAGCCAAGATGGGTCCGGGAGGGCCGGAGAGACCCAGTACTTC
.	TRBV7-2	.	TRBJ2-7	CASSLDFNSYEQYF	TGTGCCAGCAGCTTAGACTTCAACTCCTACGAGCAGTACTTC
.	TRBV11-1	TRBD2	TRBJ2-1	CASSRLAGGPSRSYNEQFF	TGTGCCAGCAGCCGACTAGCGGGAGGGCCATCTCGGTCCTACAATGAGCAGTTCTTC
few	TRBV9	.	TRBJ2-1	CASSVATSIDEQFF	TGTGCCAGCAGCGTAGCGACTAGTATCGATGAGCAGTTCTTC
.	TRBV7-9	.	TRBJ2-1	CASSSLESWNEQFF	TGTGCCAGCAGCTCCCTGGAGTCTTGGAATGAGCAGTTCTTC
once	TRBV7-3	.	TRBJ2-5	CASSRTAAGAQYF	TGTGCCAGCAGCAGGACAGCGGCGGGTGCCCAGTACTTC
few	TRBV28	.	TRBJ1-1	CASSLDLEAFF	TGTGCCAGCAGTTTGGACCTAGAAGCTTTCTTT
.	TRBV27	.	TRBJ2-7	CASSSYRGWREGYEQYF	TGTGCCAGCAGTTCTTACAGGGGGTGGCGGGAGGGCTACGAGCAGTACTTC
few	TRBV30	.	TRBJ2-3	CAWSWSGGTDTQYF	TGTGCCTGGAGTTGGTCAGGGGGGACAGATACGCAGTATTTT
few	TRBV20-1	.	TRBJ2-5	CSAREGGETQYF	TGCAGTGCTAGGGAGGGGGGGGAGACCCAGTACTTC
.	TRBV10-3	.	TRBJ2-1	CAISESGGYEQFF	TGTGCCATCAGTGAATCCGGTGGGTATGAGCAGTTCTTC
few	TRBV27	.	TRBJ2-4	CASSLFKDPRNIQYF	TGTGCCAGCAGTTTATTCAAGGACCCCAGAAACATTCAGTACTTC
many	TRBV29-1	.	TRBJ1-2	CSVDSWGYGYTF	TGCAGCGTTGACTCCTGGGGCTATGGCTACACCTTC
few	TRBV3-1	TRBD2	TRBJ2-4	CASTHGGIGAKNIQYF	TGTGCCAGCACCCACGGGGGGATCGGAGCCAAAAACATTCAGTACTTC
.	TRBV7-2	.	TRBJ2-3	CASSSGADTQYF	TGTGCCAGCAGCTCGGGGGCAGATACGCAGTATTTT
.	TRBV5-1	.	TRBJ1-1	CASSLAPGTYTEAFF	TGCGCCAGCAGCTTGGCTCCAGGCACCTACACTGAAGCTTTCTTT
.	TRBV29-1	.	TRBJ2-2	CSVRRGGTNAGELFF	TGCAGCGTCCGACGGGGCGGGACGAATGCCGGGGAGCTGTTTTTT